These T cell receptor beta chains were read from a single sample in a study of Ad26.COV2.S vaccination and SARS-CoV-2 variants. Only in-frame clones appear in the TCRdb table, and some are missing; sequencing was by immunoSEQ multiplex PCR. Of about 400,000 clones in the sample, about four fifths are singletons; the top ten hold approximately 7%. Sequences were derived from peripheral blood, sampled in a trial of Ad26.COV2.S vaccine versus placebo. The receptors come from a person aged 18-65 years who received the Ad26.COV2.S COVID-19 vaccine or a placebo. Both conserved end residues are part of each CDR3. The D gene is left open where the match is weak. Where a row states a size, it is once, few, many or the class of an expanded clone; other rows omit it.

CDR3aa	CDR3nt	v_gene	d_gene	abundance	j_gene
CASSLSYTGELFF	TGTGCCAGCAGCTTGAGCTACACCGGGGAGCTGTTTTTT	TRBV5-4	.	.	TRBJ2-2
CASSSTAGQAVDEKLFF	TGTGCCAGCTCCTCGACTGCGGGCCAGGCCGTTGATGAAAAACTGTTTTTT	TRBV18	.	.	TRBJ1-4
CSVAGESSYEQYF	TGCAGCGTGGCTGGGGAGAGCTCCTACGAGCAGTACTTC	TRBV29-1	.	.	TRBJ2-7
CASSRPGRESYEQYF	TGTGCCAGCAGTCGACCGGGACGGGAGTCCTACGAGCAGTACTTC	TRBV6-5	.	.	TRBJ2-7
CASSSRQYNEQFF	TGTGCCAGCAGCTCCCGACAGTACAATGAGCAGTTCTTC	TRBV3-1/TRBV3-2	.	.	TRBJ2-1
CASSLSSYNEQFF	TGTGCCAGCAGTTTAAGCTCCTATAATGAGCAGTTCTTC	TRBV28	.	once	TRBJ2-1
CASSLAGRTNTEAFF	TGTGCCAGCAGCTTGGCCGGGCGGACGAACACTGAAGCTTTCTTT	TRBV5-4	.	.	TRBJ1-1
CASSLAGAEAGNTIYF	TGCGCCAGCAGCTTGGCCGGTGCGGAGGCTGGAAACACCATATATTTT	TRBV5-1	.	.	TRBJ1-3
CASSFEGNSPLHF	TGCGCCAGCAGCTTCGAAGGGAATTCACCCCTCCACTTT	TRBV5-1	.	.	TRBJ1-6
CASSGSGATYLVMNTEAFF	TGCGCCAGCAGTGGTTCAGGGGCGACCTACTTAGTAATGAACACTGAAGCTTTCTTT	TRBV10-1	.	.	TRBJ1-1
CASSLGTGGIGTDTQYF	TGTGCCAGCAGCTTAGGGACAGGGGGGATAGGTACAGATACGCAGTATTTT	TRBV7-9	TRBD1	.	TRBJ2-3
CASSSGTGRGSGELFF	TGTGCCAGTAGTAGCGGGACAGGGAGAGGTTCCGGGGAGCTGTTTTTT	TRBV19	TRBD1	.	TRBJ2-2